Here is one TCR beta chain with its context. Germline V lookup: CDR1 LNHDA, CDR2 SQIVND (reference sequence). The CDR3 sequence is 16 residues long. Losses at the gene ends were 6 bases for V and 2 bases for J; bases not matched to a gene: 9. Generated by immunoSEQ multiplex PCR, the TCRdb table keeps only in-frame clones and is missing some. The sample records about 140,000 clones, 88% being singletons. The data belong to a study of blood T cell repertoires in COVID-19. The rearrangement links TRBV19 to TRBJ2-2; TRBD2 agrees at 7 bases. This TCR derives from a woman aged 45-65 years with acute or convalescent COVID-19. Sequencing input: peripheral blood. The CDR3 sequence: CASREGLFANTGELFF. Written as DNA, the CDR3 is TGTGCCAGTAGAGAGGGACTATTCGCAAACACCGGGGAGCTGTTTTTT. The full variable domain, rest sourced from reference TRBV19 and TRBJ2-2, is DGGITQSPKYLFRKEGQNVTLSCEQNLNHDAMYWYRQDPGQGLRLIYYSQIVNDFQKGDIAEGYSVSREKKESFPLTVTSAQKNPTAFYLCASREGLFANTGELFFGEGSRLTVL.